The clone carrying this T cell receptor (beta chain) was counted a single time. The sample originates from a study of blood T cell repertoires in COVID-19. Study in general: Samples of COVID-19 (acute and convalescent) were obtained from the United States, Italy and Spain. From T cells, B-cell-depleted T cells, or PBMCs came the material, which was cDNA or gDNA.

Methods used by the authors: Estimation of nucleated cell counts relied on the amplification of reference gene primers. TCRdb's copy holds only in-frame clones and misses some; the assay was immunoSEQ multiplex PCR. D and trimming come from the DNA, and the V and J calls and clone size come from that table. The sample yields 150,000 to 250,000 clones, around four fifths seen once. The specimen was peripheral blood. The receptor was derived from a human donor with acute or convalescent COVID-19. The donor label of this sample is uncertain.

The CDR3, as DNA: TGTGCCAGCAGCTTAAACGCGGGACAGGGTCAAGAGACCCAGTACTTC. Its translation: CASSLNAGQGQETQYF. This sequence joins TRBV7-3 and TRBJ2-5, with TRBD1 matching over 9 bases. The V gene end was trimmed by 1 base and the J gene end by 2 bases; junction bases not matched to a gene: 5. Germline V CDR1 and CDR2: SGHTA, FQGTGA. The CDR3 is 16 residues long.